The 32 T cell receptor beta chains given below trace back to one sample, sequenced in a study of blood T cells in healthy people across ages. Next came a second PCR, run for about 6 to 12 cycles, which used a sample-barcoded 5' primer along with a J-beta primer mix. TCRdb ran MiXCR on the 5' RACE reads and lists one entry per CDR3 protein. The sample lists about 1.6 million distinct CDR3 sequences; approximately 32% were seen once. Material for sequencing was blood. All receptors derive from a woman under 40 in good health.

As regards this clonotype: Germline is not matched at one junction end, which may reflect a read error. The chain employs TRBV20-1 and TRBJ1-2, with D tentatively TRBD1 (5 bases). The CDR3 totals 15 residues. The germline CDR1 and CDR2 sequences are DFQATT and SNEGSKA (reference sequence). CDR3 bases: TGTAGTGCTGATACCCGGGACGGGGGGTTGGTTGGTTACACCTTC. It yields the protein CSADTRDGGLVGYTF.

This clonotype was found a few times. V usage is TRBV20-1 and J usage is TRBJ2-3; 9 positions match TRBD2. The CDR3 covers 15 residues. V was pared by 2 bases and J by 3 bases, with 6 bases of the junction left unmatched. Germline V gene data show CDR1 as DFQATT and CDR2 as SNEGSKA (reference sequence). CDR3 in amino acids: CSARNSGSRTDTQYF. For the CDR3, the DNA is TGCAGTGCTAGAAATAGCGGGAGCCGAACAGATACGCAGTATTTT.

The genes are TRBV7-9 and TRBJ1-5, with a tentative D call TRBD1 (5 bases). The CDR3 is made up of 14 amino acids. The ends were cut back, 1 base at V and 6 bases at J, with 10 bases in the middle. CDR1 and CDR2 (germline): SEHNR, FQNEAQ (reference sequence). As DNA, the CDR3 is TGTGCCAGCAGCTTAGTGTCAGGGAGTCAGCCCCAGCATTTT. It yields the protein CASSLVSGSQPQHF.

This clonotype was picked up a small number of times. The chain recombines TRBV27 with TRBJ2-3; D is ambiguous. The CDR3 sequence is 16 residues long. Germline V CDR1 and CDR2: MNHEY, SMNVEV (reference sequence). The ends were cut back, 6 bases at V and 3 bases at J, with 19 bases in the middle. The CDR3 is CASSFDPQSLTDTQYF. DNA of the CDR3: TGTGCCAGCAGCTTCGATCCGCAGTCGTTAACAGATACGCAGTATTTT.

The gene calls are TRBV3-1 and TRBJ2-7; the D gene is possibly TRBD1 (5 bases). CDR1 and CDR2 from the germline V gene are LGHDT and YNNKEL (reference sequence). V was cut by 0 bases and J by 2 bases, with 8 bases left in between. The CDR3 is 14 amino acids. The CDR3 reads CASSQEWTPYEQYF. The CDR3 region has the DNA TGTGCCAGCAGCCAAGAGTGGACACCCTACGAGCAGTACTTC.

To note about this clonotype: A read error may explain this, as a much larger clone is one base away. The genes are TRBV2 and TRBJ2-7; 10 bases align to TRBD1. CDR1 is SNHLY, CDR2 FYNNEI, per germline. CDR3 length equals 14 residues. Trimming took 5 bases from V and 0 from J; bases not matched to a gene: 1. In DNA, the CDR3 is TGTGCCAGCAGTCGACAGGGGGCCTCCTACGAGCAGTACTTC. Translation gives CASSRQGASYEQYF.

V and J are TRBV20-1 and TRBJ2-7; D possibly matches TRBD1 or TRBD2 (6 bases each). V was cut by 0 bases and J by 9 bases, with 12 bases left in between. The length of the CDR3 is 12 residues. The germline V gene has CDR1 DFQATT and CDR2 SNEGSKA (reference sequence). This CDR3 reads CSAREWGAGQYF. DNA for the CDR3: TGCAGTGCTAGAGAGTGGGGGGCGGGGCAGTACTTC.

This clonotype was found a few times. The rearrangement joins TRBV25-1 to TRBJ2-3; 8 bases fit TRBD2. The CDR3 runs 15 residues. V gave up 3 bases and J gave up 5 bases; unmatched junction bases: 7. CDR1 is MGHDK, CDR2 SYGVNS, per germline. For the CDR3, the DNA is TGTGCCAGCAGTGATAATAAGCGGGGGATAGATACGCAGTATTTT. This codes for CASSDNKRGIDTQYF.

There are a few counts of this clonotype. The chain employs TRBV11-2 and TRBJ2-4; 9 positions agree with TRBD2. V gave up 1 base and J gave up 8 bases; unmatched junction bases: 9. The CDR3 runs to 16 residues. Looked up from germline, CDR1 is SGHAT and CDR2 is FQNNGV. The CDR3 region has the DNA TGTGCCAGCAGCTTAGTGCCGCCGGGACTAGCCGACATTCAGTACTTC. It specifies CASSLVPPGLADIQYF.

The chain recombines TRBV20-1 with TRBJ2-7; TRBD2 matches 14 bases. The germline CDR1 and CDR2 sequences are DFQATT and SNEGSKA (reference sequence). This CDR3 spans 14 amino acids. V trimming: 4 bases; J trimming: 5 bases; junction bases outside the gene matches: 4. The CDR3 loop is CSATRTSGGNEQYF. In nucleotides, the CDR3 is TGCAGTGCTACCCGGACTAGCGGGGGGAACGAGCAGTACTTC.

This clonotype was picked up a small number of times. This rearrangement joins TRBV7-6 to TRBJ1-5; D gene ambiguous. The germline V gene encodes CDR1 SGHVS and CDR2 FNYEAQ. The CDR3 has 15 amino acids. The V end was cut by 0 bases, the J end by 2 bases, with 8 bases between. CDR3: CASSLALGGNQPQHF. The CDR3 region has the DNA TGTGCCAGCAGCTTAGCGCTCGGGGGCAATCAGCCCCAGCATTTT.

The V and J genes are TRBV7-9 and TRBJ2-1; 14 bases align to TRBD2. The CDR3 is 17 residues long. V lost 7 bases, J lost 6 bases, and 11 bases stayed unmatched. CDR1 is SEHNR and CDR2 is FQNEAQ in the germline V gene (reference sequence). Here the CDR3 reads CASTRPGTSGSGNEQFF. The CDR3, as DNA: TGTGCCAGCACACGTCCCGGGACTAGCGGGAGTGGCAATGAGCAGTTCTTC.

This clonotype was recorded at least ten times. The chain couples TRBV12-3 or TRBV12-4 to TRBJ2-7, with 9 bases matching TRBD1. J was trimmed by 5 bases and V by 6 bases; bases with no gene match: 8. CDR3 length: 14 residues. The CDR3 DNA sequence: TGTGCCAGCAGCCCCTGGGGACAGGGTAACGAGCAGTACTTC. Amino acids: CASSPWGQGNEQYF.

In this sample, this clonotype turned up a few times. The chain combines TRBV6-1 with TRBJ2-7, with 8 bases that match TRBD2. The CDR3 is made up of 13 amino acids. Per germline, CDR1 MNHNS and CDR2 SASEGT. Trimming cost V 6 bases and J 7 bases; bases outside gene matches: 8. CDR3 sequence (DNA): TGTGCCAGCAGACGGGGGGGGCTGGGGGAGCAGTACTTC. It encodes CASRRGGLGEQYF.

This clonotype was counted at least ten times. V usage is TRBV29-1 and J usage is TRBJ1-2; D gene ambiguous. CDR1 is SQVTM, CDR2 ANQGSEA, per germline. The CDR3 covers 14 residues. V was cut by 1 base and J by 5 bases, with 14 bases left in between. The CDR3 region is CSVEGSPRLYGYTF. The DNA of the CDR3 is TGCAGCGTTGAAGGTTCCCCCAGATTATATGGCTACACCTTC.

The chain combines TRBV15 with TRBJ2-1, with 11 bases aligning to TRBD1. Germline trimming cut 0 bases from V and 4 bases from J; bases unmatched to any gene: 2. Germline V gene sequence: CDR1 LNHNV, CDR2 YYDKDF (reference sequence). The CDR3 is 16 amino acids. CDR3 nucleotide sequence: TGTGCCACCAGCAGAGATAGGGACAGGGGGTACAATGAGCAGTTCTTC. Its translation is CATSRDRDRGYNEQFF.

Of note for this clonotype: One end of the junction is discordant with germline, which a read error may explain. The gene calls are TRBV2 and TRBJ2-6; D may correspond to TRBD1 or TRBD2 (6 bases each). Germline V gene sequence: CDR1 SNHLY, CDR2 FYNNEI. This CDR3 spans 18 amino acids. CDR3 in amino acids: CASSALVGGLSEANVLTF. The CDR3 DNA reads TGTGCCAGCAGTGCCCTAGTCGGGGGCCTCTCTGAGGCCAACGTCCTGACTTTC.

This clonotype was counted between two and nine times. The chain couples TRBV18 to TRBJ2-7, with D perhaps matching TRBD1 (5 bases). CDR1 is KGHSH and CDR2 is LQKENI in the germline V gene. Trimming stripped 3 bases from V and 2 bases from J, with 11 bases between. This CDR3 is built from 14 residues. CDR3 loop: CASSPKDNTYEQYF. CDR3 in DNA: TGTGCCAGCTCACCGAAGGACAACACCTACGAGCAGTACTTC. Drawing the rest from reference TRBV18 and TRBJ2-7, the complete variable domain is NAGVMQNPRHLVRRRGQEARLRCSPMKGHSHVYWYRQLPEEGLKFMVYLQKENIIDESGMPKERFSAEFPKEGPSILRIQQVVRGDSAAYFCASSPKDNTYEQYFGPGTRLTVT.

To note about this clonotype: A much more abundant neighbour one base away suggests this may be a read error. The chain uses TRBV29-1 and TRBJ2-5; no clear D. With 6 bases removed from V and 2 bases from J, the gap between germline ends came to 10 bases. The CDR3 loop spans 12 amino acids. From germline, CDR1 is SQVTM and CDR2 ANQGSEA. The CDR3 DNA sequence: TGCAGCGTACAGTGTTTTCAAGAGACCCAGTACTTC. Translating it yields CSVQCFQETQYF.

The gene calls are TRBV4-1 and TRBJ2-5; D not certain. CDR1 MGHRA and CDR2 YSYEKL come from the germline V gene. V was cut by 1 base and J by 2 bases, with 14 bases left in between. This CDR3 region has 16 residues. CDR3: CASSQGVGQLQETQYF. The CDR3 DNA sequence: TGCGCCAGCAGCCAAGGAGTTGGGCAGCTACAAGAGACCCAGTACTTC.

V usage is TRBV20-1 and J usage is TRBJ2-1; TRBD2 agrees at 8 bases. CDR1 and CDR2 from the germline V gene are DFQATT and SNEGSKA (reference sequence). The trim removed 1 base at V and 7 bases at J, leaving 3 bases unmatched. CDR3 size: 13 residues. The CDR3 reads CSARGERGNEQFF. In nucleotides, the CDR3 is TGCAGTGCTAGAGGGGAGCGGGGGAATGAGCAGTTCTTC.

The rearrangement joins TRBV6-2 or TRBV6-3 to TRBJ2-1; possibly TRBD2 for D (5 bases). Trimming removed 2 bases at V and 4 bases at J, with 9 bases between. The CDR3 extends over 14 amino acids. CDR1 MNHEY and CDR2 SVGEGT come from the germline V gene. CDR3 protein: CASSYRPGYNEQFF. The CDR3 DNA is TGTGCCAGCAGTTACAGACCGGGATACAATGAGCAGTTCTTC.

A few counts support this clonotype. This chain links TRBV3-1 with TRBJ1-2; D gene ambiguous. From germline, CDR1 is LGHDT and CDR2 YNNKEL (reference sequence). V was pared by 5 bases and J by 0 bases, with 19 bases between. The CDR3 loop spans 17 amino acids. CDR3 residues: CASSDAFRETSNYGYTF. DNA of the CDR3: TGTGCCAGCAGCGACGCCTTCCGGGAAACTTCTAACTATGGCTACACCTTC.

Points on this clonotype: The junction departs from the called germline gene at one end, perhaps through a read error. Here the CDR3 reads CANSPLPGQGANSEKLFF. CDR3 nucleotides: TGTGCCAACAGCCCACTCCCGGGACAGGGGGCGAACTCAGAAAAACTGTTTTTT. The rearrangement links TRBV7-9 to TRBJ1-4; 12 positions agree with TRBD1. CDR1 and CDR2 (germline): SEHNR, FQNEAQ (reference sequence). This CDR3 spans 18 amino acids.

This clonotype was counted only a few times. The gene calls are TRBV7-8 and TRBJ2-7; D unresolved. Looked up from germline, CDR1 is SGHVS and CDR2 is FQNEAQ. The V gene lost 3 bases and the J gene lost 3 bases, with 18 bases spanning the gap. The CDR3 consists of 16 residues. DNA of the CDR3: TGTGCCAGCAGCTTGGCCAGCCATGATTACAACTACGAGCAGTACTTC. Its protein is CASSLASHDYNYEQYF.

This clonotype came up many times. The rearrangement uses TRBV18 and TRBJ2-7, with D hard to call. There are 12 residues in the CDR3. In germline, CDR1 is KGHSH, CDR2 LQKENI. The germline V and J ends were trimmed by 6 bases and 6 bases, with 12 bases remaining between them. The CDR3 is CASSSTASEQYF. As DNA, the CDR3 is TGTGCCAGCTCTTCAACAGCCTCCGAGCAGTACTTC. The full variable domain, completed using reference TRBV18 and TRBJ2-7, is NAGVMQNPRHLVRRRGQEARLRCSPMKGHSHVYWYRQLPEEGLKFMVYLQKENIIDESGMPKERFSAEFPKEGPSILRIQQVVRGDSAAYFCASSSTASEQYFGPGTRLTVT.

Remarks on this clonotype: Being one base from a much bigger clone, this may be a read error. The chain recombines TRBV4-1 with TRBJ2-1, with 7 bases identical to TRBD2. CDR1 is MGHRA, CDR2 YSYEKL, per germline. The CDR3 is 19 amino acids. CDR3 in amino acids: CASSQKRRGELSSYNKQFF. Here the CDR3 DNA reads TGCGCCAGCAGCCAAAAACGACGGGGGGAACTTAGCTCCTACAATAAGCAGTTCTTC.

CDR3 loop: CAIAWAGGSDTQYF. The CDR3 DNA follows: TGTGCCATCGCCTGGGCGGGGGGCTCAGATACGCAGTATTTT. This sequence joins TRBV10-3 and TRBJ2-3; TRBD2 agrees at 8 bases. CDR1 is ENHRY and CDR2 is SYGVKD in the germline V gene. Germline trimming cut 8 bases from V and 4 bases from J; bases unmatched to any gene: 8. The CDR3 covers 14 residues.

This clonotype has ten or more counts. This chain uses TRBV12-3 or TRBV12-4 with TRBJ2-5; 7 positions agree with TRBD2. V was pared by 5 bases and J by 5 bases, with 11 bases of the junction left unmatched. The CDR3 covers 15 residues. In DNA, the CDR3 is TGTGCCAGCAGTCTCCCAGCGGGGAGCGGGGAGACCCAGTACTTC. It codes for CASSLPAGSGETQYF.

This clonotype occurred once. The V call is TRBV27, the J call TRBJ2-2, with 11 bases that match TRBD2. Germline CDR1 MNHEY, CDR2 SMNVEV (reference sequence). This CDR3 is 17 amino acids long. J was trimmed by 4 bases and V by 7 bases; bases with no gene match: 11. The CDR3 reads CASNSGGAGLTTGELFF. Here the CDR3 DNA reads TGTGCCAGCAATAGCGGGGGGGCGGGGTTGACCACCGGGGAGCTGTTTTTT.

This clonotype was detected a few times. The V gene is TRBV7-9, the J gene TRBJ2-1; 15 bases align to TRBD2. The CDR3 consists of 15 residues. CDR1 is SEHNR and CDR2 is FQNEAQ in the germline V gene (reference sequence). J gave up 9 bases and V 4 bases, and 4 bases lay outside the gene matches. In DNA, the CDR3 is TGTGCCAGCAGCTCCGGGACTAGCGGGGGGATTGAGCAGTTCTTC. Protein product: CASSSGTSGGIEQFF. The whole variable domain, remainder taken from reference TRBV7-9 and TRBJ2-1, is DTGVSQNPRHKITKRGQNVTFRCDPISEHNRLYWYRQTLGQGPEFLTYFQNEAQLEKSRLLSDRFSAERPKGSFSTLEIQRTEQGDSAMYLCASSSGTSGGIEQFFGPGTRLTVL.

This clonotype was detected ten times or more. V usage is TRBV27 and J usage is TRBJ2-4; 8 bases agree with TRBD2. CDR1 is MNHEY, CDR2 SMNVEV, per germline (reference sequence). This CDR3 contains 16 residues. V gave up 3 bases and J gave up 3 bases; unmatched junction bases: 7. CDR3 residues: CASSFGSGIGKNIQYF. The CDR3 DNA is TGTGCCAGCAGTTTTGGTAGCGGGATAGGCAAAAACATTCAGTACTTC.